The entry below gives a single TCR beta chain sequence along with its context. V shed 8 bases and J shed 2 bases, with 10 bases lying between them. The CDR3 covers 13 residues. The V gene's germline CDR1 is MNHEY and CDR2 SMNVEV (reference sequence). Original processing notes: Nucleated cell counts were estimated from reference gene primer amplification. Assay: immunoSEQ multiplex PCR; the TCRdb copy retains only in-frame clones and omits some. The DNA was the basis for D and trimming; V, J and clone size are from that table. This table holds fewer than 250,000 clones, about 82% found once. The data stem from a study of blood T cell repertoires in COVID-19. Turning to the study itself: Donors in the United States, Italy and Spain gave samples during acute or convalescent COVID-19. Sources were T cells, B-cell-depleted T cells, or PBMCs; the material itself was cDNA or gDNA.

The receptor's source is a woman aged 60-70 years with active or convalescent COVID-19. The genes are TRBV27 and TRBJ2-1; D may be TRBD2 (6 bases). Sequencing was performed on peripheral blood. CDR3 region: CASGGGTYNEQFF. The CDR3 bases are TGTGCCAGCGGGGGAGGAACCTACAATGAGCAGTTCTTC.